This TCR beta chain originates from a study of PD-1 blockade in classical Hodgkin lymphoma (dated by TCRdb to 2018 to 2021). For context, the study as a whole: Nivolumab dosing was 3 mg/kg intravenously every 2 weeks, continuing until either disease progression or unacceptable toxicity. The study used TCR beta sequencing and CyTOF to define a peripheral blood immune signature of response to PD-1 blockade in classical Hodgkin lymphoma.

This specimen's time point label, interpreted: cycle 1 day 1 (C1D1), immediately before nivolumab initiation. All trial patients had relapsed after autologous stem cell transplantation, with cohorts A, B and C differing in prior brentuximab vedotin exposure. Using a Miltenyi CD4+ T cell isolation kit, CD4+ T cells were purified from thawed PBMCs through magnetic negative selection. The trial cohort included 50 to 60 patients with relapsed/refractory classical Hodgkin lymphoma, and each patient had a best overall response of complete response, partial response or progressive disease. Single-agent nivolumab was administered to trial patients in the multi-cohort phase II CheckMate 205 trial. An independent review committee assessed best overall response using the 2007 International Working Group response criteria. Trial PBMCs were collected just before the start of nivolumab (C1D1) and during therapy at cycle 2 day 1 and cycle 4 day 1. Peripheral blood was collected in 8 mL Vacutainer Cell Preparation Tubes, from which PBMCs were isolated by centrifugation and then cryopreserved. Purified CD4+ and CD8+ fractions were prepared only for cases where an additional PBMC sample was available. Magnetically labelled cells were depleted on LS columns in a quadroMACS separator, and the flow-through was collected as the purified fraction.

Genomic DNA was extracted with the Qiagen DNeasy kit from unsorted PBMCs and from negatively selected CD4+ and CD8+ fractions. Amplification of TCR beta CDR3 regions was done by immunoSEQ multiplex PCR with primers that anneal to V and J segments. Amplification bias was minimized using a synthetic immune receptor repertoire, and residual bias was removed computationally after sequencing. Per the authors' processing: Repertoire diversity was quantified as the Shannon entropy index using custom Python scripts. The unsorted, CD4+ and CD8+ repertoires were each analyzed separately, with the exception of combined analyses, where CD4+ and CD8+ sequences were merged in silico. A clone was considered expanded if an increase in frequency of at least 2-fold after treatment relative to C1D1 was found, and a pseudocount of 0.5 was applied to clones undetected at baseline. Singleton clones were defined as clones with 0 or 1 copy at C1D1, and non-singleton clones were defined as clones with 2 or more copies. Clones expanded in unsorted samples were annotated as CD4+, CD8+ or unknown by matching protein sequences in sorted samples from the same patient. Diversity changes from C1D1 to C4D1 were tested in paired samples using Wilcoxon tests. As stored in TCRdb, this immuneACCESS dataset retains in-frame rearrangements with V and J assigned. A fraction of the clones does not appear; measured against another copy, unresolved V genes explain less than half of the discrepancy, and the remainder lacks a known reason. V, J and clone size are taken as reported in that table, and D and trimming were inferred from the DNA itself. This sample comprises approximately 25,000 clones, 60% to 85% of them detected only once. The ten largest clones represent 2% to 2.5% of the sample.

Per the germline V gene, SQVTM is the CDR1 and ANQGSEA is the CDR2. The CDR3 covers 14 residues, taking in both the cysteine and the phenylalanine. The only DNA kept is the CDR3, 42 bases in frame from the first base. Trimming removed 7 bases from V and 7 bases from J; the gene matches leave 12 bases unexplained. As for this clone: Its antigen remains undetermined. No base-level quality is on record; no much larger clone is a single base apart.

General study outcomes and caveats: CD4+ but not CD8+ TCR diversity rose significantly by C4D1 (p=0.0027 vs p=0.16), most apparent in complete responders (p=0.02). Newly diagnosed patients were reported to have lower baseline TCR diversity than healthy donors, and relapsed/refractory patients were reported to have lower baseline TCR diversity still. Trial patients achieving complete response had baseline diversity similar to newly diagnosed patients, whereas partial responders and progressors had significantly lower diversity. Only a single clinical trial cohort was studied, and what caused the repertoire differences, possibly disease activity or prior therapy, remained undefined. Lower diversity was observed in patients in whom nivolumab was started less than 1 year after ASCT, and these patients were excluded from later analyses so that confounding by immune reconstitution would be avoided.

This specimen was CD4+ T cells from blood, taken at baseline. The receptor was isolated from a human donor with classical Hodgkin lymphoma. This receptor chain uses TRBV29-1 and TRBJ1-5; 8 central bases correspond to TRBD1. The CDR3 region reads CSATGGGTGQPQHF. The nucleotide sequence reads TGCAGCGCCACCGGAGGGGGGACAGGCCAGCCCCAGCATTTT.